This record concerns one TCR beta chain sequence. The entry originates in a study of T cell changes during pregnancy in multiple sclerosis. The table came from immunoSEQ multiplex PCR; TCRdb's copy has only in-frame clones and leaves some out. The sample consists of 35,000 to 50,000 clones, 91% of them appearing once. CDR1 SQVTM and CDR2 ANQGSEA come from the germline V gene. With 3 bases clipped from V and 6 bases from J, the junction kept 10 bases outside the gene matches. This CDR3 region has 14 residues. Material: CD4+ T cells from peripheral blood mononuclear cells, obtained after pregnancy. This sequence was found in a female donor in good health, enrolled as a control in a pregnancy study. The chain joins TRBV29-1 to TRBJ1-2; 7 nucleotides align to TRBD1. CDR3 residues: CSVDLKQGWNGYTF. CDR3 nucleotide sequence: TGCAGCGTTGACCTAAAACAGGGGTGGAATGGCTACACCTTC.